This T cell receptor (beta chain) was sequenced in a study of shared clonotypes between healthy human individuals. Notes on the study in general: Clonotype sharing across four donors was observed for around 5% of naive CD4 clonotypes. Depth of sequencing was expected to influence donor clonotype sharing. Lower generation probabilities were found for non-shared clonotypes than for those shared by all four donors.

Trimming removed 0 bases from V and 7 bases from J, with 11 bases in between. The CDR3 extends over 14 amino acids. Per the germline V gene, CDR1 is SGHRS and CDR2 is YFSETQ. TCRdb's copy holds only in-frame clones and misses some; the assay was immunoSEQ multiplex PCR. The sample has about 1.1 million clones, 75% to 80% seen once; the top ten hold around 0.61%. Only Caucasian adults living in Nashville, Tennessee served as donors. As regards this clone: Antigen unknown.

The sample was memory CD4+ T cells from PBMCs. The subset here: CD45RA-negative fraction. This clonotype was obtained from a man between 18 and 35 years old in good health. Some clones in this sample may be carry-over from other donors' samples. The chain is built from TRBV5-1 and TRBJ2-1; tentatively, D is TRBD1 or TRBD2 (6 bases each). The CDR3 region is CASSLEQGGNEQFF. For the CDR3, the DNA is TGCGCCAGCAGCTTGGAACAGGGAGGAAATGAGCAGTTCTTC.